This TCR delta chain was identified during a study of gamma-delta T cells after stem cell transplantation. TCRdb re-called the RT-PCR reads with CATT. The table lists about 1,900 delta-chain clones, about 14% of them singletons. This clone was seen more than once but under ten times. The length of the CDR3 is 19 residues. Trimming cost V 1 base and J 0 bases; bases outside gene matches: 14. The germline V gene has CDR1 GEAIGNYY and CDR2 EKD. This clonotype was obtained from a human donor. It is not recorded whose cells these are; they may come from a transplant donor. The chain employs TRDV2 and TRDJ1; the match to TRDD3 covers 9 bases. Input material: gamma-delta T cells. The CDR3 DNA is TGTGCCTGTGACACTGTTACTGGGGGACCCCTTTCGTACACCGATAAACTCATCTTT. Its protein product is CACDTVTGGPLSYTDKLIF.